Below, 6 T cell receptor beta chains from the same sample are listed, as sequenced in a study of read filtering for tumor transcriptome and immune sequencing. This library used approximately 0.4 ug RNA and molecular barcoded adaptors spanning alpha/delta and beta/gamma chains. MiXCR, applied by TCRdb to the reads, yields one record per CDR3 protein. The data contain under 25,000 distinct CDR3 sequences, roughly 13% of them singletons. Specimen: a population of CD138-negative cells sorted from bone marrow. Receptors originate from a donor at least 40 years old with multiple myeloma.

Many counts were recorded for this clonotype. One end of the junction is discordant with germline, which a read error may explain. The J gene is TRBJ2-1, the V gene TRBV20-1; TRBD1 is a possible D gene (5 bases). Germline V gene data show CDR1 as DFQATT and CDR2 as SNEGSKA (reference sequence). The CDR3 loop spans 14 amino acids. The CDR3 sequence: CSARQGSSYNGQFF. In DNA, the CDR3 is TGCAGTGCTAGACAGGGAAGCTCCTACAATGGGCAGTTCTTC.

This clonotype was observed a handful of times. This probably arose from a read error, given a far larger clone one base away. The chain uses TRBV28 and TRBJ1-6, with D maybe TRBD1 (5 bases). Germline V lookup: CDR1 MDHEN, CDR2 SYDVKM. This CDR3 contains 14 residues. CDR3 region: CASSLSGTNTEALF. Here the CDR3 DNA reads TGTGCCAGCAGTTTATCAGGGACGAACACTGAAGCTCTCTTT. Together with reference TRBV28 and TRBJ1-6, the CDR3 gives the full variable domain: DVKVTQSSRYLVKRTGEKVFLECVQDMDHENMFWYRQDPGLGLRLIYFSYDVKMKEKGDIPEGYSVSREKKERFSLILESASTNQTSMYLCASSLSGTNTEALFGNGTRLTVT.

This clonotype was found many times. This sequence joins TRBV2 and TRBJ2-5, with D possibly called TRBD1 or TRBD2 (5 bases each). V shed 5 bases and J shed 4 bases, with 14 bases lying between them. CDR3 length: 14 amino acids. Germline CDR1 and CDR2: SNHLY and FYNNEI. Here the CDR3 reads CASSFGQGRETQYF. The CDR3 region has the DNA TGTGCCAGCAGTTTCGGTCAGGGACGAGAGACCCAGTACTTC.

The sample holds a few counts of this clonotype. Without the conserved terminal phenylalanine or tryptophan, this CDR3 likely stems from a read error. V usage is TRBV20-1 and J usage is TRBJ1-5; 7 nucleotides line up with TRBD1. In germline, CDR1 is DFQATT, CDR2 SNEGSKA (reference sequence). Losses at the gene ends were 5 bases for V and 3 bases for J; bases not matched to a gene: 4. The CDR3 consists of 13 residues. CDR3 residues: CSAPGQPNQPQHL. The CDR3 DNA reads as TGCAGTGCTCCGGGACAGCCCAATCAGCCCCAGCATTTA.

Many counts were recorded for this clonotype. Germline is not matched at one junction end, which may reflect a read error. V is TRBV20-1 and J is TRBJ2-3, with TRBD2 matching over 12 bases. CDR1 is DFQATT and CDR2 is SNEGSKA in the germline V gene (reference sequence). The CDR3 is made up of 14 amino acids. CDR3 coding DNA: TGTAGTGCCGGACCTAGCGGGGGGGGAGATACGCAGTATTTT. Amino acids: CSAGPSGGGDTQYF.

The sample holds many counts of this clonotype. The chain joins TRBV6-1 to TRBJ1-4, with unresolved D. The CDR3 spans 14 residues. Germline V gives CDR1 MNHNS, CDR2 SASEGT. V was cut by 4 bases and J by 6 bases, with 12 bases left in between. CDR3 region: CASSGRMMDEKLFF. The CDR3, as DNA: TGTGCCAGCAGTGGTCGTATGATGGATGAAAAACTGTTTTTT.